This T cell receptor beta chain stems from a study of OX40 agonist ivuxolimab in advanced cancers. Looking at the study overall: Ivuxolimab, an antibody that agonizes OX40 (CD134), was administered to the patients. Study-level points and caveats: People who partly responded at 0.1-3.0 mg/kg had some of the least clonal expansion seen.

To note about this clone: Antigen unknown.

This CDR3 spans 15 amino acids. Trimming took 1 base from V and 1 from J, leaving 10 bases between them. CDR1 and CDR2 (germline): MGHRA, YSYEKL. TCRdb's copy holds only in-frame clones and misses some; the assay was immunoSEQ multiplex PCR. The sample lists some 19,000 clones; 75% to 85% were seen once. The source of this sequence is an adult with an advanced solid tumor such as melanoma, head and neck, liver or kidney cancer. The source was CD4+ or CD8+ T cells sorted from blood, collected in a trial of the OX40 agonist ivuxolimab. V and J are TRBV4-1 and TRBJ1-1; D may be TRBD1 (5 bases). The CDR3 protein is CASSQGGYKNTEAFF. For the CDR3, the DNA is TGCGCCAGCAGCCAAGGGGGGTACAAGAACACTGAAGCTTTCTTT.